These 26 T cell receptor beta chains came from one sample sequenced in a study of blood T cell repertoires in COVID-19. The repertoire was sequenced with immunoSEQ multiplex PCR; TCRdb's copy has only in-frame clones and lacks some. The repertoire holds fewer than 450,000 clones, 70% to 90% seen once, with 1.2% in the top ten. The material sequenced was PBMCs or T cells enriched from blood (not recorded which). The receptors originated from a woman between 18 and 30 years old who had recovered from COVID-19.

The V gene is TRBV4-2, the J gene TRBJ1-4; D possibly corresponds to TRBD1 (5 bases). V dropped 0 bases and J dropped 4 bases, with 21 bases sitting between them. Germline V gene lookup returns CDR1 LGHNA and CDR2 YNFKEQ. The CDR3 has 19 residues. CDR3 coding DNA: TGTGCCAGCAGCCAAGATGTAAGGGGCGCGGTTATTCTTAATGAAAAACTGTTTTTT. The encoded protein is CASSQDVRGAVILNEKLFF.

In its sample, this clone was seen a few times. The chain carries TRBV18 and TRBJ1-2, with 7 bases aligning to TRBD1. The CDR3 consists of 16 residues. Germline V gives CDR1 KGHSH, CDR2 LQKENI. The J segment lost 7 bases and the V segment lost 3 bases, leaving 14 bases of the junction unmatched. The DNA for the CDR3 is TGTGCCAGCTCACCGAACCAGGGGGTCGAGGCGGGTGGCTACACCTTC. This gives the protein CASSPNQGVEAGGYTF. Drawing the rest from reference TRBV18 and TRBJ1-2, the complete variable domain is NAGVMQNPRHLVRRRGQEARLRCSPMKGHSHVYWYRQLPEEGLKFMVYLQKENIIDESGMPKERFSAEFPKEGPSILRIQQVVRGDSAAYFCASSPNQGVEAGGYTFGSGTRLTVV.

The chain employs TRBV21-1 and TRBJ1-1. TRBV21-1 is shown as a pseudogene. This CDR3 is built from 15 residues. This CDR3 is CASSKREDLRTEAFF. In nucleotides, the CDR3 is TGTGCCAGCAGCAAGAGGGAGGATCTAAGGACTGAAGCTTTCTTT.

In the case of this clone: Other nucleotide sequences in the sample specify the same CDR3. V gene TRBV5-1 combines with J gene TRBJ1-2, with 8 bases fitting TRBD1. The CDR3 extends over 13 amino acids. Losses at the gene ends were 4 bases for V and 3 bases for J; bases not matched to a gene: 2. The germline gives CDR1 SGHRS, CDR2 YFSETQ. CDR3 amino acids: CASSTGGDYGYTF. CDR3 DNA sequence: TGCGCCAGCAGCACAGGGGGAGACTATGGCTACACCTTC. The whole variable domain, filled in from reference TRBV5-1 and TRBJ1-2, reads KAGVTQTPRYLIKTRGQQVTLSCSPISGHRSVSWYQQTPGQGLQFLFEYFSETQRNKGNFPGRFSGRQFSNSRSEMNVSTLELGDSALYLCASSTGGDYGYTFGSGTRLTVV.

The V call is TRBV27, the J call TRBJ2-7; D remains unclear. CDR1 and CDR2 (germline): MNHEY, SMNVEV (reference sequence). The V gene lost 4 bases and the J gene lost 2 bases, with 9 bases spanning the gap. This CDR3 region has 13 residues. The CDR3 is CASSYEATYEQYF. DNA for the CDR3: TGTGCCAGCAGTTATGAGGCGACCTACGAGCAGTACTTC.

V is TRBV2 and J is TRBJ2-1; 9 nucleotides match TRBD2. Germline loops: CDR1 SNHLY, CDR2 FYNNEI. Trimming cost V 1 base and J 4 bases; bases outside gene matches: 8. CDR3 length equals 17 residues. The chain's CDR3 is CASSEGPPSGGYNEQFF. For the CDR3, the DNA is TGTGCCAGCAGTGAAGGTCCCCCCAGCGGGGGGTACAATGAGCAGTTCTTC.

The CDR3, as DNA: TGTGCCATCAGCCCCGGACAGCCCGCGGCGGGGGCCTACGAGCAGTACTTC. Amino acids: CAISPGQPAAGAYEQYF. The chain couples TRBV10-3 to TRBJ2-7; D is perhaps TRBD2 (7 bases). Germline V gene lookup returns CDR1 ENHRY and CDR2 SYGVKD. Trimming took 6 bases from V and 2 from J, leaving 23 bases between them. The CDR3 length is 17 residues.

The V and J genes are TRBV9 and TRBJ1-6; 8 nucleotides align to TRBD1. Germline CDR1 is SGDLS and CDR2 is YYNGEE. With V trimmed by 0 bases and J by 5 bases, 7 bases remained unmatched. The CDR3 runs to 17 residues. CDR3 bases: TGTGCCAGCAGCGTAGCCCCAGGGGGCAAAGATAATTCACCCCTCCACTTT. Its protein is CASSVAPGGKDNSPLHF.

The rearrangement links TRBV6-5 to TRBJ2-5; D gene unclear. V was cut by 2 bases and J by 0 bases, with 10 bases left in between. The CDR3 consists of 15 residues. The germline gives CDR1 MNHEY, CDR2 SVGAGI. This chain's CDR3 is CASSYNGQNQETQYF. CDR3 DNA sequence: TGTGCCAGCAGTTACAATGGGCAGAACCAAGAGACCCAGTACTTC.

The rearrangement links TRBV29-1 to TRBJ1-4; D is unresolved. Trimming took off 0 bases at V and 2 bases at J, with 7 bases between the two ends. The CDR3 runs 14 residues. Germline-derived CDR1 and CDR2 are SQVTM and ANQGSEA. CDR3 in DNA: TGCAGCGTTGAAGACTGGGCGACTAATGAAAAACTGTTTTTT. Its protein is CSVEDWATNEKLFF.

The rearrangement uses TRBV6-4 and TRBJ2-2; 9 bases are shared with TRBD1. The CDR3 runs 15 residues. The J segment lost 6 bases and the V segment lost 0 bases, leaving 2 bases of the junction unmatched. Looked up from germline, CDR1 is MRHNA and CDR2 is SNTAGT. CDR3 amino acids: CASSDSTGGAGELFF. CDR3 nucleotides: TGTGCCAGCAGTGACTCGACAGGGGGTGCCGGGGAGCTGTTTTTT.

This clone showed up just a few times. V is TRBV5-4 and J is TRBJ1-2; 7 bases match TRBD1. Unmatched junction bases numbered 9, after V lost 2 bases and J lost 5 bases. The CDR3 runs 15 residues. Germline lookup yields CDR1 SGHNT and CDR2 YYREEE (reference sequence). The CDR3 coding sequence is TGTGCCAGCAGCTTTGCCCCTACAGGGGATTATGGCTACACCTTC. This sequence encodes CASSFAPTGDYGYTF.

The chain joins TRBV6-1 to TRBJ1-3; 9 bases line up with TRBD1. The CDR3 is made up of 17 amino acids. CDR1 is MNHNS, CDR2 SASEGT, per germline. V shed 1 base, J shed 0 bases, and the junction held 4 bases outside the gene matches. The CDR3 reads CASSEGTGAHSGNTIYF. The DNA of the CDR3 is TGTGCCAGCAGTGAAGGGACAGGGGCCCACTCTGGAAACACCATATATTTT.

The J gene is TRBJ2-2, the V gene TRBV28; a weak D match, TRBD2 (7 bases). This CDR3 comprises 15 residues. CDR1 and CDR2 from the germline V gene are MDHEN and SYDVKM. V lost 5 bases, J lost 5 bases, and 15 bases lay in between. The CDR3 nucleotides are TGTGCCAGCAGTGTAGGGGGGGCTCGTACCGGGGAGCTGTTTTTT. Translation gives CASSVGGARTGELFF.

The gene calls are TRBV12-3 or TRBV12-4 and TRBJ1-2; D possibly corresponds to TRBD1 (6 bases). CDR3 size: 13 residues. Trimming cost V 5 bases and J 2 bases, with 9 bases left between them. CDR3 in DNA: TGTGCCAGCAGTCAACAGGGAAACTATGGCTACACCTTC. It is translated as CASSQQGNYGYTF.

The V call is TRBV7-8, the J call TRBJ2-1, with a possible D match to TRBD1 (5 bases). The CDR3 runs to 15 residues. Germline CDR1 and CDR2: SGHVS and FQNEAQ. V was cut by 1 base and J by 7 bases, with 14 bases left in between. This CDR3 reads CASSLVRTSRNEQFF. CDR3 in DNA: TGTGCCAGCAGCTTAGTGAGGACAAGTAGGAATGAGCAGTTCTTC.

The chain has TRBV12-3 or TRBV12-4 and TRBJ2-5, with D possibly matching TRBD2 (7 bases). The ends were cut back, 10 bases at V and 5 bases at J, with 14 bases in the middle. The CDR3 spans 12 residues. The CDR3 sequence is CATRGAGETQYF. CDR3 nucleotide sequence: TGTGCCACCCGGGGGGCCGGGGAGACCCAGTACTTC.

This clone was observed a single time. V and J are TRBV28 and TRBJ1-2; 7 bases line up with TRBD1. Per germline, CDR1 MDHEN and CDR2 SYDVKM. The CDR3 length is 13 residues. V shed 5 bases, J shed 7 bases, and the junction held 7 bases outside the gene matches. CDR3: CASSPDRDSGYTF. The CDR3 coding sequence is TGTGCCAGCAGTCCCGACAGGGACTCTGGCTACACCTTC.

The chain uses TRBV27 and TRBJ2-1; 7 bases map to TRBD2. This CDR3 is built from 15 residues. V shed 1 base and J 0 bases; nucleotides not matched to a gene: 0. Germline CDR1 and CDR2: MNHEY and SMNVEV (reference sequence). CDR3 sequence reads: CASSLWGGSYNEQFF. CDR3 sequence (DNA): TGTGCCAGCAGTTTATGGGGGGGCTCCTACAATGAGCAGTTCTTC.

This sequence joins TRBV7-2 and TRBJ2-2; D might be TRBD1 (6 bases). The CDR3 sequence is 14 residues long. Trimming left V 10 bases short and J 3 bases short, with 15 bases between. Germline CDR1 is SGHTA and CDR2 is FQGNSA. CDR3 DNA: TGTGCCATCGAAGGGGGTCTGCACACCGGGGAGCTGTTTTTT. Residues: CAIEGGLHTGELFF.

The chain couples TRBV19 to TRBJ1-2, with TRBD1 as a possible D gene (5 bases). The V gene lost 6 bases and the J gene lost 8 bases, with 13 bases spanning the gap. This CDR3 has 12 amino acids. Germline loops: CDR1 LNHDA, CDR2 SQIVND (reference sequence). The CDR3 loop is CASSAGLWGYTF. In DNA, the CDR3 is TGTGCCAGTAGCGCAGGGCTTTGGGGCTACACCTTC. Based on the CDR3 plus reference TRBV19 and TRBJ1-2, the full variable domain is DGGITQSPKYLFRKEGQNVTLSCEQNLNHDAMYWYRQDPGQGLRLIYYSQIVNDFQKGDIAEGYSVSREKKESFPLTVTSAQKNPTAFYLCASSAGLWGYTFGSGTRLTVV.

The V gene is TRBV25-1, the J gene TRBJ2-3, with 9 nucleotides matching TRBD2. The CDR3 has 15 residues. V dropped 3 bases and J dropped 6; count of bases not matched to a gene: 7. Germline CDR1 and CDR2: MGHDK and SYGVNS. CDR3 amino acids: CASSERRGGWDTQYF. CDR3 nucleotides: TGTGCCAGCAGTGAGCGGCGGGGGGGTTGGGATACGCAGTATTTT.

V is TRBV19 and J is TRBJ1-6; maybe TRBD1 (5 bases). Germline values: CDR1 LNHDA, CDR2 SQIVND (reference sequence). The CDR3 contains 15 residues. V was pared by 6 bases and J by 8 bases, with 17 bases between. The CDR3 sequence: CASRAGPGTYSPLHF. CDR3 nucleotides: TGTGCCAGTAGGGCGGGGCCCGGTACCTATTCACCCCTCCACTTT.

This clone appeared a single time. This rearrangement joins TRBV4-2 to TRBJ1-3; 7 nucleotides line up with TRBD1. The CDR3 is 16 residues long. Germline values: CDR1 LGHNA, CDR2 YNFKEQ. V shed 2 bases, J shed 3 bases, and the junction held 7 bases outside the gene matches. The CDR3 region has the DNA TGTGCCAGCAGCCAACGGCTGACAGGGTTTGGAAACACCATATATTTT. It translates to CASSQRLTGFGNTIYF.

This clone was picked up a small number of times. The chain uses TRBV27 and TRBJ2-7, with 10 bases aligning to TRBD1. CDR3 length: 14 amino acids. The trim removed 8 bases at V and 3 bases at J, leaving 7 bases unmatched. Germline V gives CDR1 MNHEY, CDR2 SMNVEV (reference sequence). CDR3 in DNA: TGTGCCAGCCAAGACCGGGACAGGGGCTACGAGCAGTACTTC. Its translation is CASQDRDRGYEQYF.

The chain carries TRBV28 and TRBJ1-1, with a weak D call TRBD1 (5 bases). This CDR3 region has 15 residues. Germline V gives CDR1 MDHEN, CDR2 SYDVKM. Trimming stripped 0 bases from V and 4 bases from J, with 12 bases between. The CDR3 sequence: CASSLWTTVFTEAFF. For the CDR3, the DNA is TGTGCCAGCAGTTTATGGACGACAGTCTTCACTGAAGCTTTCTTT.